Here is one T cell receptor (beta chain) with its context. The antigen is undetermined. Germline lookup yields CDR1 LGHNA and CDR2 YSLEER. The length of the CDR3 is 13 residues. Trimming at V came to 4 bases and at J to 6 bases, leaving 0 bases not matched to a gene. Only in-frame clones appear in the TCRdb table, and some are missing; sequencing was by immunoSEQ multiplex PCR. The data hold roughly 150,000 clones, with about 89% observed a single time. This entry is derived from a study of T cell responses to AZD1222 COVID-19 vaccine. Study findings and constraints: Baseline seropositivity occurred in only a handful of AZD1222 recipients.

The material sequenced was peripheral blood, taken 28 days after the second AZD1222 dose. The source is an adult who received the AZD1222 COVID-19 vaccine. The chain links TRBV4-3 to TRBJ1-6; TRBD1 agrees at 7 bases. The CDR3, as DNA: TGCGCCAGCAGCCGGGACAGTAATTCACCCCTCCACTTT. Amino acid sequence: CASSRDSNSPLHF.